This T cell receptor (beta chain) was profiled in a study of vaccination and CD4 T cells after COVID-19. The treatment was: 10-day PBMC culture with coronavirus spike peptide pools or control peptides (ViraFEST assay). Trimming left V 0 bases short and J 3 bases short, with 12 bases between. CDR3 length equals 14 residues. CDR1 and CDR2 (germline): DFQATT, SNEGSKA (reference sequence). The Oncomine TCR Beta short-read assay was applied to DNA of cultured CD4+ T cells. TCRdb passed the PCR reads through MiXCR, listing each CDR3 protein once. Of 6,500 to 8,500 distinct CDR3 sequences in the sample, 60% to 70% were seen once. Concerning this clonotype: Its antigen is not known.

This TCR came from a human donor who had recovered from COVID-19. The sequenced material came from CD4+ T cells from blood, cultured in vitro. This rearrangement joins TRBV20-1 to TRBJ2-7; D might be TRBD2 (5 bases). CDR3 region: CSARDQHGNYEQYF. As DNA, the CDR3 is TGCAGTGCTAGAGACCAACACGGGAACTACGAGCAGTACTTC.